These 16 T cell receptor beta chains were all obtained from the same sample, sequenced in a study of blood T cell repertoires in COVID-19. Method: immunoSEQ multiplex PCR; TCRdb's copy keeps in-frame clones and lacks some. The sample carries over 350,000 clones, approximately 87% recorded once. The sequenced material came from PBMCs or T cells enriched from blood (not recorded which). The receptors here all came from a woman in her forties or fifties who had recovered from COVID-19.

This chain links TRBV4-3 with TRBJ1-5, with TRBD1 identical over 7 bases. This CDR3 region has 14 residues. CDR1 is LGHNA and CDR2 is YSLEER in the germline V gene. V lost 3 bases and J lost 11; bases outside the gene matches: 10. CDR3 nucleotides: TGCGCCAGCAGCCAGGGTACAGGGGATCGAGCCCAGCATTTT. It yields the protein CASSQGTGDRAQHF.

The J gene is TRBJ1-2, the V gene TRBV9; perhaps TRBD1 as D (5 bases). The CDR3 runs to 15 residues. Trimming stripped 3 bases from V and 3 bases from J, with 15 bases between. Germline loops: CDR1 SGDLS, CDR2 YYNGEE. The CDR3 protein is CASSAGGEGYYGYTF. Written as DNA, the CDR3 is TGTGCCAGCAGCGCCGGGGGTGAGGGCTACTATGGCTACACCTTC.

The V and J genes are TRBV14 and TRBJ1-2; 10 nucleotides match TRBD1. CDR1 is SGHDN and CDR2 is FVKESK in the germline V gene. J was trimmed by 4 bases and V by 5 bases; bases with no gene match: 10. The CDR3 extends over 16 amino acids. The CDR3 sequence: CASSSRDRGLGYGYTF. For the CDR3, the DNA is TGTGCCAGCAGCTCCAGAGACAGGGGGCTTGGCTATGGCTACACCTTC.

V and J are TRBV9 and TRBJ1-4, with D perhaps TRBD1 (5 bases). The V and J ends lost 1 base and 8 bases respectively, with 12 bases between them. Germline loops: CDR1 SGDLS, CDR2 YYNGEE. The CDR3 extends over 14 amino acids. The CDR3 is CASSVQGREEKLFF. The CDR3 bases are TGTGCCAGCAGCGTACAGGGTAGAGAGGAAAAACTGTTTTTT.

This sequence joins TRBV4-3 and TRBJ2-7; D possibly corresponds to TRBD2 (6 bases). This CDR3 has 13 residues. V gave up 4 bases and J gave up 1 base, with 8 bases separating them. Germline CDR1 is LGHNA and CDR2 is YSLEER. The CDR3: CASSPGVSYEQYF. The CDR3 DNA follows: TGCGCCAGCAGCCCGGGGGTTTCCTACGAGCAGTACTTC.

CDR3 nucleotide sequence: TGTGCCAGCAGCCAAGGGTCTAATGTGGGCAATCAGCCCCAGCATTTT. This codes for CASSQGSNVGNQPQHF. The chain recombines TRBV3-1 (or the pseudogene TRBV3-2) with TRBJ1-5; D gene unclear. Deletions cut 1 base from V and 2 bases from J, with 12 bases between. CDR1 is LGHDT and CDR2 is YNNKEL in the germline V gene (reference sequence). This CDR3 has 16 amino acids.

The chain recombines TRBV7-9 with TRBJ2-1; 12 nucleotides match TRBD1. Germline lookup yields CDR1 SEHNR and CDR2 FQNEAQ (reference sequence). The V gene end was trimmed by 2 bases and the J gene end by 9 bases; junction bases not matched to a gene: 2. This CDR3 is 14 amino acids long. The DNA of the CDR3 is TGTGCCAGCAGCTTAACGGGACAGGGGGCTGAGCAGTTCTTC. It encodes CASSLTGQGAEQFF.

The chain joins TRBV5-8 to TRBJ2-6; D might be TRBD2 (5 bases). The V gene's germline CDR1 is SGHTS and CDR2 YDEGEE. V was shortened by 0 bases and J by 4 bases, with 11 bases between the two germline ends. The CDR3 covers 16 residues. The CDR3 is CASSLGGSWGANVLTF. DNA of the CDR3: TGTGCCAGCAGCTTGGGAGGGTCGTGGGGGGCCAACGTCCTGACTTTC.

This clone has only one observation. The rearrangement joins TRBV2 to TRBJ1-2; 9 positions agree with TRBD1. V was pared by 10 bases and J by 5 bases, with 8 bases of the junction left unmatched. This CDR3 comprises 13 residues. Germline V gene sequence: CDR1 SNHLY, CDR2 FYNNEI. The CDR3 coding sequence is TGTGCCAACCCAGGACAGGGGATATATGGCTACACCTTC. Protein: CANPGQGIYGYTF.

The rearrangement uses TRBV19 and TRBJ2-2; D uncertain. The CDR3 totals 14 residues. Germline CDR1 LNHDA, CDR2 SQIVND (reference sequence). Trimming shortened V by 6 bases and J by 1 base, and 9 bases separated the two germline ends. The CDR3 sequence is CASSVPMNTGELFF. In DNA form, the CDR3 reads TGTGCCAGTAGCGTACCTATGAACACCGGGGAGCTGTTTTTT.

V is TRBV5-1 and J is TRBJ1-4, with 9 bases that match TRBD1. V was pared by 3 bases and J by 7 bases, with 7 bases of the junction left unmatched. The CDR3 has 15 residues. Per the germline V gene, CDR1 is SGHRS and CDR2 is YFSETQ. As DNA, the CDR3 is TGCGCCAGCAGCTGGGGACAGGGCGGAGGTGAAAAACTGTTTTTT. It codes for CASSWGQGGGEKLFF.

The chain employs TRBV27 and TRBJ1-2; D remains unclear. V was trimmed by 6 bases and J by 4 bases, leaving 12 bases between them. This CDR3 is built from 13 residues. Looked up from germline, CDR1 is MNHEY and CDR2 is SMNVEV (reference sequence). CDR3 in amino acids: CASRPDGSYGYTF. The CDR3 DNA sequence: TGTGCCAGCAGGCCCGACGGGAGCTATGGCTACACCTTC.

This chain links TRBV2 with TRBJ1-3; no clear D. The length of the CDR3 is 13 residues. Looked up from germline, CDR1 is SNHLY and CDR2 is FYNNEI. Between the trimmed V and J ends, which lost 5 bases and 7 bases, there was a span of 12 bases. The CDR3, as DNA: TGTGCCAGCAGTTACTCGTCGATGAACACCATATATTTT. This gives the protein CASSYSSMNTIYF.

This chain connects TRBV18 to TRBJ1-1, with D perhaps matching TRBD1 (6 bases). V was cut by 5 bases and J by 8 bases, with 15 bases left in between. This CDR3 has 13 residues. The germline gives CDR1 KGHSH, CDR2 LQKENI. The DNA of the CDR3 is TGTGCCAGCTCAAACAGGGCCGGGGAAGAAGCTTTCTTT. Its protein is CASSNRAGEEAFF.

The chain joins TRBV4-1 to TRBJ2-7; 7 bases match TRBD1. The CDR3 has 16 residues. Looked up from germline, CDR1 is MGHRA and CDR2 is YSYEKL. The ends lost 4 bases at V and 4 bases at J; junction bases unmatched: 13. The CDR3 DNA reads TGCGCCAGCAGCCTAACTGAGGGACAGAATTCGTACGAGCAGTACTTC. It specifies CASSLTEGQNSYEQYF.

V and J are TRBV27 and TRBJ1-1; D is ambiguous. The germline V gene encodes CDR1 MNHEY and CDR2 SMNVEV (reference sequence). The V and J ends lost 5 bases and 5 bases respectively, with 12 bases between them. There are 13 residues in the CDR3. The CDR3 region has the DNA TGTGCCAGCAGTCCACTCGACTGGACTGAAGCTTTCTTT. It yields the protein CASSPLDWTEAFF.